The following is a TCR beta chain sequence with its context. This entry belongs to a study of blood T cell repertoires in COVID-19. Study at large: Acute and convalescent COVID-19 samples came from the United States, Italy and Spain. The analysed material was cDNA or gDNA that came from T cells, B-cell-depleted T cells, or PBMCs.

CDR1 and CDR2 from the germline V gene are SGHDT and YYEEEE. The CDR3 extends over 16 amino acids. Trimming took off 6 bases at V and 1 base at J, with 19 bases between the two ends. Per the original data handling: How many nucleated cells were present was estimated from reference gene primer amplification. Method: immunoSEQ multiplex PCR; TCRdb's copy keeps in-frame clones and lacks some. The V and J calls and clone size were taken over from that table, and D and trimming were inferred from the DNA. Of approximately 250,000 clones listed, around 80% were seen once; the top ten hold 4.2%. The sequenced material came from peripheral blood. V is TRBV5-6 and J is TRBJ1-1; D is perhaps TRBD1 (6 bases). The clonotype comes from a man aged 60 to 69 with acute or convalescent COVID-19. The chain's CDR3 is CASNRGRGNRNTEAFF. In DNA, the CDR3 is TGTGCCAGCAACCGAGGCAGGGGTAATAGGAACACTGAAGCTTTCTTT.